This T cell receptor beta chain originates from a study of beta chain features in type 1 diabetes. Study context: In all, some 110 million sorted cells from all samples were analyzed.

The germline V gene has CDR1 SGDLS and CDR2 YYNGEE. The trim removed 4 bases at V and 8 bases at J, leaving 9 bases unmatched. The CDR3 is 15 residues long. In the case of this clone: Its antigen is still unknown.

The isolated RNA, all of it, was reverse transcribed, so expressed TCRB transcripts were what got sequenced. TCRdb's table, derived via immunoSEQ multiplex PCR, lists solely in-frame clones and lacks some. The repertoire consists of roughly 240,000 clones, with about 23% occurring once and the leading ten covering roughly 0.013%. Study-level findings and limits: In every one of the four CD4+ subsets, TCRB CDR3s were moderately but significantly shorter in Type 1 diabetes patients. In the patient group, naive, central memory and Treg TCRB repertoires seemed more alike than in the healthy donor group.

This chain links TRBV9 with TRBJ1-4, with 9 bases fitting TRBD1. Input material: naive CD4+ T cells from blood. The receptor was isolated from a woman aged 25 to 45 with type 1 diabetes. CDR3 bases: TGTGCCAGCAGCCGGACAGGGGATGGTTGGGAAAAACTGTTTTTT. Amino acid sequence: CASSRTGDGWEKLFF.